These 11 T cell receptor beta chains were sequenced from one sample in a study of blood T cell repertoires in COVID-19. TCRdb's copy holds only in-frame clones and misses some; the assay was immunoSEQ multiplex PCR. The sample holds 350,000 to 400,000 clones; 90% are singletons and the top ten take 5% to 8.5%. Material: peripheral blood. The receptors come from a man aged 18 to 30 with active or convalescent COVID-19.

The rearrangement joins TRBV6-1 to TRBJ1-2; 8 nucleotides agree with TRBD1. In germline, CDR1 is MNHNS, CDR2 SASEGT. The V gene end was trimmed by 3 bases and the J gene end by 6 bases; junction bases not matched to a gene: 6. CDR3 length: 14 amino acids. This chain's CDR3 is CASSDRGRPDGYTF. CDR3 bases: TGTGCCAGCAGTGACAGGGGGCGCCCCGATGGCTACACCTTC.

This chain links TRBV10-3 with TRBJ1-1; 11 bases map to TRBD1. CDR3 size: 16 residues. The trim removed 6 bases at V and 0 bases at J, leaving 6 bases unmatched. Germline CDR1 ENHRY, CDR2 SYGVKD. The CDR3 loop is CAIRPGQGGMNTEAFF. CDR3 nucleotide sequence: TGTGCCATCAGGCCGGGACAGGGGGGAATGAACACTGAAGCTTTCTTT.

The chain recombines TRBV11-3 with TRBJ2-1; TRBD2 agrees at 13 bases. The CDR3 is 15 residues long. The trim removed 5 bases at V and 3 bases at J, leaving 1 base unmatched. The V gene's germline CDR1 is SGHNT and CDR2 YENEEA. The CDR3 loop is CASSTSGGDYNEQFF. CDR3 DNA: TGTGCCAGCAGCACTAGCGGGGGGGACTACAATGAGCAGTTCTTC.

V is TRBV7-9 and J is TRBJ2-7; 10 bases are shared with TRBD1. The CDR3 runs to 16 residues. Germline V gives CDR1 SEHNR, CDR2 FQNEAQ (reference sequence). V lost 2 bases to trimming and J lost 3 bases; unmatched junction nucleotides: 7. CDR3: CASSLMGQGSLYEQYF. CDR3 bases: TGTGCCAGCAGCTTAATGGGACAGGGGTCCCTCTACGAGCAGTACTTC. The variable domain in full, with the rest retrieved from reference TRBV7-9 and TRBJ2-7, is DTGVSQNPRHKITKRGQNVTFRCDPISEHNRLYWYRQTLGQGPEFLTYFQNEAQLEKSRLLSDRFSAERPKGSFSTLEIQRTEQGDSAMYLCASSLMGQGSLYEQYFGPGTRLTVT.

The chain uses TRBV19 and TRBJ1-3; D is unclear. The V and J ends lost 4 bases and 3 bases respectively, with 13 bases between them. This CDR3 has 15 residues. Per germline, CDR1 LNHDA and CDR2 SQIVND (reference sequence). The CDR3 DNA follows: TGTGCCAGTAGTACGGGTTCTCTGGGTGGAAACACCATATATTTT. This gives the protein CASSTGSLGGNTIYF.

The chain recombines TRBV7-9 with TRBJ2-4, with D unclear. V lost 3 bases and J lost 1, with 4 bases in between. From germline, CDR1 is SEHNR and CDR2 FQNEAQ (reference sequence). The CDR3 runs to 13 residues. CDR3 region: CASSFGAKNIQYF. CDR3 DNA sequence: TGTGCCAGCAGCTTCGGGGCCAAAAACATTCAGTACTTC.

The chain uses TRBV2 and TRBJ1-3; no definite D call. V lost 4 bases to trimming and J lost 3 bases, with 7 bases between them. Germline V lookup: CDR1 SNHLY, CDR2 FYNNEI. This CDR3 comprises 13 residues. CDR3 nucleotide sequence: TGTGCCAGCAGTGGGTTACTTGGAAACACCATATATTTT. Protein sequence: CASSGLLGNTIYF.

The chain carries TRBV24-1 and TRBJ2-1; tentative D call: TRBD2 (6 bases). The CDR3 extends over 16 amino acids. Germline CDR1 KGHDR, CDR2 SFDVKD. Deletions cut 2 bases from V and 0 bases from J, with 10 bases between. The CDR3 is CATSDYVGSSYNEQFF. The CDR3 nucleotides are TGTGCCACCAGTGATTATGTCGGGAGCTCCTACAATGAGCAGTTCTTC.

The genes are TRBV18 and TRBJ2-4; 9 bases map to TRBD2. In germline, CDR1 is KGHSH, CDR2 LQKENI. The CDR3 consists of 16 residues. With V trimmed by 4 bases and J by 6 bases, 10 bases remained unmatched. The DNA for the CDR3 is TGTGCCAGCTCACTACGACTAGCGGACCTCGGAAACATTCAGTACTTC. It specifies CASSLRLADLGNIQYF.

V usage is TRBV7-9 and J usage is TRBJ1-3; 8 positions match TRBD1. V shed 5 bases, J shed 0 bases, and the junction held 9 bases outside the gene matches. Germline CDR1 is SEHNR and CDR2 is FQNEAQ (reference sequence). CDR3 length: 17 residues. The CDR3 sequence: CASSAQTGVFSGNTIYF. CDR3 DNA sequence: TGTGCCAGCAGCGCCCAGACAGGGGTCTTCTCTGGAAACACCATATATTTT.

The chain uses TRBV28 and TRBJ1-4, with D maybe TRBD1 (5 bases). This CDR3 region has 13 residues. The germline CDR1 and CDR2 sequences are MDHEN and SYDVKM. Trimming left V 7 bases short and J 6 bases short, with 12 bases between. CDR3 sequence (DNA): TGTGCCAGCATCCGGGGCGGGGATGAAAAACTGTTTTTT. It codes for CASIRGGDEKLFF.